One sample yielded the 14 T cell receptor beta chains listed below, sequenced in a study of T cells in Graves' hyperthyroidism and ophthalmopathy. Regions amplified from RNA transcripts were the TCR beta CDR3 regions. The HTBI primer set was used in a first-round RT-PCR of the TCR CDR3. TCRdb re-analysed the multiplex PCR reads in MiXCR, keeping a single row per CDR3 protein. The sample comprises approximately 610,000 distinct CDR3 sequences, about 14% of which are singletons, and around 4.5% rests with the top ten. Sequencing used blood. These receptors were taken from a woman between 35 and 50 years old with Graves' ophthalmopathy.

This clonotype was counted ten times or more. The J gene is TRBJ1-3, the V gene TRBV6-1; D is ambiguous. Germline V lookup: CDR1 MNHNS, CDR2 SASEGT. The V end was cut by 6 bases, the J end by 2 bases, with 5 bases between. The CDR3 is made up of 12 amino acids. This CDR3 is CASRGAGNTIYF. As DNA, the CDR3 is TGTGCCAGCAGGGGTGCTGGAAACACCATATATTTT.

V and J are TRBV20-1 and TRBJ2-2; no reliable D call. Trimming removed 7 bases from V and 1 base from J, with 10 bases in between. The CDR3 covers 13 residues. Germline V gene lookup returns CDR1 DFQATT and CDR2 SNEGSKA (reference sequence). Here the CDR3 reads CSVSEGNTGELFF. CDR3 bases: TGCAGTGTTTCAGAAGGGAACACCGGGGAGCTGTTTTTT.

The V call is TRBV9, the J call TRBJ1-2, with D possibly matching TRBD1 (5 bases). The germline V gene has CDR1 SGDLS and CDR2 YYNGEE. V lost 3 bases and J lost 2, with 17 bases in between. The CDR3 is 16 amino acids. The CDR3 reads CASSDGTYPGNYGYTF. The CDR3 DNA sequence: TGTGCCAGCAGCGACGGGACCTACCCGGGGAACTATGGCTACACCTTC.

This clonotype was seen many times. The V call is TRBV13, the J call TRBJ2-7, with 7 bases that match TRBD1. CDR3 length equals 14 residues. Trimming took 3 bases from V and 2 from J; bases not matched to a gene: 4. Germline loops: CDR1 PRHDT, CDR2 FYEKMQ (reference sequence). The CDR3 loop is CASSFGDSTYEQYF. The CDR3 region has the DNA TGTGCCAGCAGCTTCGGGGACAGCACCTACGAGCAGTACTTC.

This chain uses TRBV4-1 with TRBJ1-5; TRBD1 aligns across 11 bases. The CDR3 loop spans 15 amino acids. The V and J ends lost 8 bases and 4 bases, in that order; junction bases with no gene match: 7. Germline-derived CDR1 and CDR2 are MGHRA and YSYEKL. Here the CDR3 DNA reads TGCGCCAGCGCGGGACAGGGGGGGGTAAATCAGCCCCAGCATTTT. Translation gives CASAGQGGVNQPQHF.

CDR3: CASSSDSAVSGNTIYF. Written as DNA, the CDR3 is TGTGCCAGCAGCTCCGACAGTGCCGTCTCTGGAAACACCATATATTTT. The chain recombines TRBV28 with TRBJ1-3; the D gene is possibly TRBD1 (5 bases). CDR1 and CDR2 (germline): MDHEN, SYDVKM. Trimming cost V 6 bases and J 0 bases, with 15 bases left between them. This CDR3 region has 16 residues.

Concerning this clonotype: Given a much more abundant clone one base away, this may be a read error. The chain uses TRBV6-5 and TRBJ1-2; TRBD1 matches 7 bases. The CDR3 consists of 13 residues. Germline CDR1 is MNHEY and CDR2 is SVGAGI. The CDR3 bases are TGTGCCAGAAGTTACCCAGGACAGGATGGCTACACCTTC. The encoded protein is CARSYPGQDGYTF.

This clonotype was seen repeatedly, ten times or more. The chain employs TRBV13 and TRBJ1-2, with 9 bases lining up with TRBD1. From germline, CDR1 is PRHDT and CDR2 FYEKMQ (reference sequence). The CDR3 loop spans 17 amino acids. Trimming removed 3 bases from V and 4 bases from J; junction bases left unmatched: 12. The DNA for the CDR3 is TGTGCCAGCAGCTTCGGACAGGGGCCACATACCTCCTATGGCTACACCTTC. Amino acid sequence: CASSFGQGPHTSYGYTF.

V is TRBV6-2 or TRBV6-3 and J is TRBJ1-1, with D uncertain. The germline V and J ends were trimmed by 2 bases and 1 base, with 8 bases remaining between them. Germline CDR1 MNHEY, CDR2 SVGEGT. The CDR3 loop spans 14 amino acids. The CDR3 DNA is TGTGCCAGCAGTTACGACGGCCCGAACACTGAAGCTTTCTTT. This sequence encodes CASSYDGPNTEAFF.

The chain combines TRBV15 with TRBJ1-1; TRBD1 agrees at 7 bases. The CDR3 runs 16 residues. V trimming: 1 base; J trimming: 2 bases; junction bases outside the gene matches: 7. Germline V gene sequence: CDR1 LNHNV, CDR2 YYDKDF (reference sequence). The CDR3, as DNA: TGTGCCACCAGCAGAGCGGGGGACAGTAGTAACACTGAAGCTTTCTTT. It yields the protein CATSRAGDSSNTEAFF.

This clonotype has ten or more counts. The gene calls are TRBV10-3 and TRBJ1-2; the D gene is possibly TRBD1 (6 bases). The V end lost 6 bases, the J end lost 4 bases, and 27 bases lay between the germline ends. Germline CDR1 reads ENHRY; CDR2 reads SYGVKD. This CDR3 spans 18 amino acids. CDR3 sequence reads: CAISSLEMDRTYGYGYTF. The CDR3 DNA reads TGTGCCATCAGCAGCCTAGAAATGGACAGAACATACGGCTATGGCTACACCTTC.

This clonotype showed up many times. This sequence joins TRBV30 and TRBJ2-2; 7 nucleotides match TRBD2. V lost 2 bases to trimming and J lost 4 bases; unmatched junction nucleotides: 22. The CDR3 runs to 20 residues. Looked up from germline, CDR1 is GTSNPN and CDR2 is SVGIG (reference sequence). DNA of the CDR3: TGTGCCTGGAGTCGGCCTTACGGACTCGGCGGGAGTATTTTCACCGGGGAGCTGTTTTTT. This codes for CAWSRPYGLGGSIFTGELFF.

The chain combines TRBV20-1 with TRBJ1-1; 8 positions agree with TRBD1. Trimming at V came to 4 bases and at J to 8 bases, leaving 3 bases not matched to a gene. CDR3 length equals 11 residues. Germline CDR1 and CDR2: DFQATT and SNEGSKA (reference sequence). The CDR3 DNA is TGCAGTGCTAAAGCAGGGGGCGAAGCTTTCTTT. It is translated as CSAKAGGEAFF.

This clonotype was counted ten times or more. This sequence joins TRBV29-1 and TRBJ2-7, with 9 bases identical to TRBD1. This CDR3 contains 13 residues. Germline values: CDR1 SQVTM, CDR2 ANQGSEA. V was clipped by 1 base and J by 9 bases; unmatched bases: 7. The CDR3 nucleotides are TGCAGCGTTGAAGGGACAGGGGAGTCTGTGCAGTACTTC. Protein product: CSVEGTGESVQYF.